These T cell receptor beta chains were read from a single sample in a study of T cell repertoires in cytomegalovirus infection. TCRdb reanalysed the reads using MiXCR and keeps one entry per CDR3 protein. The sample shows about 460,000 distinct CDR3 sequences, about 10% of them seen only once. The sample comprised PBMCs. The origin of the receptors is a human donor in good health (CMV status not recorded). Some clones in this sample may be carry-over from other donors' samples. Each CDR3 is given with its conserved first and last residue. The order of the fields is clone size, D gene, V gene, J gene, CDR3 DNA, CDR3 protein. The D gene is left open where the match is weak. Expanded clones get a size class; other rows say once, few or many, or leave the size out.

-	-	TRBV10-3	TRBJ1-1	TGTGCCATCACCCCTGACCCGGTCGGGACGACTGAAGCTTTCTTT	CAITPDPVGTTEAFF
few	TRBD2	TRBV18	TRBJ2-7	TGTGCCAGCTCACCTGTGACTAGCGGGGTTACCTACGAGCAGTACTTC	CASSPVTSGVTYEQYF
few	TRBD2	TRBV20-1	TRBJ2-7	TGCAGTGCTAGAAACCTAGCGGGTACCTACGAGCAGTACTTC	CSARNLAGTYEQYF
many	-	TRBV7-6	TRBJ2-5	TGTGCCAGCAGCACTACGCGATCGGTAGCGGCCCGGGAGACCCAGTACTTC	CASSTTRSVAARETQYF
-	-	TRBV19	TRBJ2-7	TGTGCCAGTAGTATGGACCCAGCCTACGAGCAGTACTTC	CASSMDPAYEQYF
many	-	TRBV4-1	TRBJ2-1	TGCGCCAGCAGCTCCCATTCGAGCTCCTACAATGAGCAGTTCTTC	CASSSHSSSYNEQFF
many	-	TRBV14	TRBJ2-3	TGTGCCAGCAGCCAAGAAGTAGCGCGGGATACGCAGTATTTT	CASSQEVARDTQYF
many	-	TRBV7-2	TRBJ1-2	TGTGCCAGCAGCTTAGGAACATACATCAACTATGGCTACACCTTC	CASSLGTYINYGYTF
-	-	TRBV4-2	TRBJ1-2	TGTGCCAGCAGCCAAGATGGACAGCTGTTTAACTATGGCTACACCTTC	CASSQDGQLFNYGYTF
few	TRBD2	TRBV5-4	TRBJ2-2	TGTGCCAGCAGCCGGGGACTAGATGGCACCGGGGAGCTGTTTTTT	CASSRGLDGTGELFF
many	-	TRBV5-1	TRBJ2-1	TGCGCCAGCAGCTGGGCCAATGAGCAGTTCTTC	CASSWANEQFF
-	-	TRBV3-1	TRBJ2-7	TGTGCCAGCAGCCAGGCCCTTCCGGTGGCCTACGAGCAGTACTTC	CASSQALPVAYEQYF
many	TRBD1	TRBV7-9	TRBJ1-1	TGTGCCAGCAGCTTAGTCAAGGGACAGGGGACTGAAGCTTTCTTT	CASSLVKGQGTEAFF
many	TRBD2	TRBV7-6	TRBJ2-5	TGTGCCAGCAGCTCCCAGGGGGGGACTAGCGGCCGGGAGACCCAGTACTTC	CASSSQGGTSGRETQYF
-	-	TRBV20-1	TRBJ2-2	TGCAGTGCTAGTCCCAGATACACCGGGGAGCTGTTTTTT	CSASPRYTGELFF
-	-	TRBV20-1	TRBJ2-7	TGCAGTGCTAGAGGTCAGCGGAGCTACTCCTACGAGCAGTACTTC	CSARGQRSYSYEQYF
many	-	TRBV7-2	TRBJ1-5	TGTGCCAGCAGCTTAGATTTTAGGGAGAATAGCAATCAGCCCCAGCATTTT	CASSLDFRENSNQPQHF
many	TRBD2	TRBV6-1	TRBJ2-1	TGTGCCAGCAGAAAGCGGGGGCCCTACAATGAGCAGTTCTTC	CASRKRGPYNEQFF
-	-	TRBV24-1	TRBJ1-4	TGTGCCACCAGTGATCGCCGGGATAATGAAAAACTGTTTTTT	CATSDRRDNEKLFF
-	-	TRBV2	TRBJ2-3	TGTGCCAGCAGGAAGGGAGTGAGGGCCGGAGATACGCAGTATTTT	CASRKGVRAGDTQYF
many	TRBD2	TRBV7-3	TRBJ2-3	TGTGCCAGCAGCCCCCAGTTGGTAGCGGGATATTCAGATACGCAGTATTTT	CASSPQLVAGYSDTQYF
many	-	TRBV2	TRBJ1-1	TGTGCCAGCAGTGAAATGGGGAATGAAGCTTTCTTT	CASSEMGNEAFF
few	-	TRBV2	TRBJ2-2	TGTGCCAGCAGTGTAGATGTGCCCGGGGAGCTGTTTTTT	CASSVDVPGELFF
many	-	TRBV5-1	TRBJ2-5	TGCGCCAGCAGCCCCGGGACTGATCAAGAGACCCAGTACTTC	CASSPGTDQETQYF
few	-	TRBV13	TRBJ2-7	TGTGCCAGCAGCAGATACAGACAGGAGCAGTACTTC	CASSRYRQEQYF
many	TRBD2	TRBV6-1	TRBJ2-1	TGTGCCAGCAGTGAAGCTTGGGGGGGGGGGAATGAGCAGTTCTTC	CASSEAWGGGNEQFF
many	TRBD1	TRBV7-9	TRBJ2-1	TGTGCCAGCTCATTTACAGGGGGCGAGCAGTTCTTC	CASSFTGGEQFF
many	-	TRBV20-1	TRBJ2-1	TGCAGTGCTAGGGGGGAGGGGGCGGGAAATGAGCAGTTCTTC	CSARGEGAGNEQFF
many	TRBD1	TRBV27	TRBJ1-1	TGTGCCAGCAGTTCCGGGACAGGGGGAATGAACACTGAAGCTTTCTTT	CASSSGTGGMNTEAFF
few	-	TRBV19	TRBJ1-1	TGTGCCAGTAGTATACCGGGTAGCACTGAAGCTTTCTTT	CASSIPGSTEAFF
-	-	TRBV6-1	TRBJ1-5	TGTGCCACCAAAAACCCTGACAGCAATCAGCCCCAGCATTTT	CATKNPDSNQPQHF
many	TRBD2	TRBV5-4	TRBJ2-2	TGTGCCAGCAGCTTGCCCCTAGCGGGAGAGGTCGGGGAGCTGTTTTTT	CASSLPLAGEVGELFF
many	-	TRBV6-4	TRBJ1-2	TGTGCCAGCAGTGACTCTTCGGCCGGGGGTGGCTACACCTTC	CASSDSSAGGGYTF
many	-	TRBV5-1	TRBJ2-7	TGCGCCAGCAGTTCGACAGATTCCCCAACCTACGAGCAGTACTTC	CASSSTDSPTYEQYF
-	TRBD1	TRBV15	TRBJ2-3	TGTGCCACCAGCAGAGATCGGGGACAGGGAAGCACAGATACGCAGTATTTT	CATSRDRGQGSTDTQYF
-	TRBD2	TRBV6-4	TRBJ2-1	TGTGCCAGCAGTGACCCTAGCGGACTGCAGTTCTTC	CASSDPSGLQFF
-	-	TRBV6-1	TRBJ1-6	TGTGCCAGCAGTGGGCGCTCCTATAATTCACCCCTCCACTTT	CASSGRSYNSPLHF
few	-	TRBV4-2	TRBJ2-1	TGTGCCAGCAGCCACAGCCTAGCCCGGAGTGAGCAGTTCTTC	CASSHSLARSEQFF
many	-	TRBV7-9	TRBJ1-1	TGTGCCAGCAGCTTAATTGACCGGGACTTCGGGCGGCCGAATACTGAAGCTTTCTTT	CASSLIDRDFGRPNTEAFF
-	-	TRBV19	TRBJ1-6	TGTGCCAGTGGTATAGTGCAGGGGAGAAATTCACCCCTCCACTTT	CASGIVQGRNSPLHF
few	-	TRBV5-5	TRBJ2-6	TGTGCCAGCAGCTTGCGGGAAGCCCCATTTTCTGGGGCCAACGTCCTGACTTTC	CASSLREAPFSGANVLTF
many	TRBD2	TRBV10-3	TRBJ2-2	TGTGCCATCAGCCAGGGTAGCGGGACGAACACCGGGGAGCTGTTTTTT	CAISQGSGTNTGELFF
many	-	TRBV12-3/TRBV12-4	TRBJ1-6	TGTGCCAGCAGTTTAGCGGCCAACTCTCCCCTCCACTTT	CASSLAANSPLHF
many	-	TRBV20-1	TRBJ1-2	TGCAGTGCTAGGAGGCCCAGAAACTATGGCTACACCTTC	CSARRPRNYGYTF
many	-	TRBV7-2	TRBJ1-4	TGTGCCAGCAGCTTAGCCACAGGGTATACTAATGAAAAACTGTTTTTT	CASSLATGYTNEKLFF
-	-	TRBV5-6	TRBJ2-2	TGTGCCAGCAGCTCCGGATTTCCCTCCGAGAACACCGGGGAGCTGTTTTTT	CASSSGFPSENTGELFF
few	TRBD1	TRBV30	TRBJ1-5	TGTGCCTGGAGTGTACCAGGGACAGGGAGGGAGCCCCAGCATTTT	CAWSVPGTGREPQHF
many	-	TRBV19	TRBJ1-3	TGTGCCAGTACCAAGGGGGACTCTGGAAACACCATATATTTT	CASTKGDSGNTIYF
few	-	TRBV20-1	TRBJ2-3	TGCAGTGCTAGAGATAGGGAGTCTAACACAGATACGCAGTATTTT	CSARDRESNTDTQYF